This TCR beta chain was retrieved from a study of blood T cell repertoires in COVID-19 (dated by TCRdb to 2018 to 2021). In terms of the full investigation: Samples covering the acute and convalescent phases of COVID-19 were provided by collaborators in the United States, Italy and Spain. A freely available public database, intended as a resource for researchers studying the immune response to SARS-CoV-2, is where the repertoires were released. The material from the prospective study consisted of cDNA or gDNA derived from T cells, B-cell-depleted T cells, or PBMCs. The dataset comprised deeply sampled blood TCRbeta repertoires from subjects exposed to, actively infected with, or recovered from COVID-19. Sample metadata almost always included a de-identified subject ID, COVID-19 status, age in years and sex. Samples were obtained from the ongoing ImmuneRACE study (first 160 participants) and from about 1,300 subjects provided by 6 global collaborators. Where available, HLA class I and class II types were taken from metadata supplied by the sample provider and were not determined by assay-based typing.

The investigation overall reported the following: The quantity of clinical and demographic metadata differed by source and by participant and was supplied without curation.

Participants in the prospective study were aged 18 to 89 years, lived in some 24 United States geographic areas, and enrolled through a virtual design. In the prospective study, participants were assigned to cohorts based on the clinical history participants reported in a screening survey and a study questionnaire. ImmuneRACE Cohort 3 recovered participants were defined by two consecutive negative NP/OP PCR tests, healthcare professional clearance, or symptom resolution. Mobile phlebotomists in the prospective study collected whole blood, serum and a nasopharyngeal or oropharyngeal swab from every participant. Additional blood draws and questionnaires over an approximately 2-month period could optionally be provided by prospective study participants. Prospective study blood samples were shipped either frozen or at room temperature before DNA extraction. Regarding this clone: Its antigen remains undetermined. The sample holds no much larger clone one base away, and base qualities are not on file.

The CDR3 holds 11 amino acids from the cysteine to the phenylalanine. Only CDR3 DNA remains: 33 bases, in frame from the first base. The CDR1 and CDR2 encoded by the germline V gene are SGHRS and YFSETQ. V is reduced by 0 bases and J by 8 bases, leaving a spacing of 5 bases between them. TCRbeta CDR3 regions were amplified from genomic DNA by means of the immunoSEQ Assay, a bias-controlled multiplex PCR. The authors' analysis ran thus. The number of nucleated cells in each sample was estimated from the amplification of reference gene primers within the assay. To quantify the absolute abundance of each unique TCRbeta CDR3 rearrangement, sequence reads were collapsed and filtered. Productive Simpson clonality was computed per sample as the square root of Simpson's diversity index over productive rearrangements. TCRdb's version of the immuneACCESS table is confined to in-frame rearrangements and falls short of the full clone set. An unresolved V gene accounts for under half of the shortfall where checked; the remainder is of unknown origin. The DNA was the basis for D and trimming; V, J and clone size are from that table. In all, the sample holds about 280,000 clones, and roughly 88% of those were seen once. The ten largest account for 1% of the sample.

Sample: PBMCs or T cells enriched from blood (not recorded which). The chain couples TRBV5-1 to TRBJ1-1; the D region possibly corresponds to TRBD1 (5 bases align). The clonotype was recovered from a woman aged 25-40 years who had recovered from COVID-19. At the DNA level, the sequence is TGCGCCAGCAGCTTGGACAGGGAAGCTTTCTTT. Its translation reads: CASSLDREAFF. Outside the CDR3, residues come from the reference TRBV5-1 and TRBJ1-1 proteins, so the full variable domain is: KAGVTQTPRYLIKTRGQQVTLSCSPISGHRSVSWYQQTPGQGLQFLFEYFSETQRNKGNFPGRFSGRQFSNSRSEMNVSTLELGDSALYLCASSLDREAFFGQGTRLTVV.